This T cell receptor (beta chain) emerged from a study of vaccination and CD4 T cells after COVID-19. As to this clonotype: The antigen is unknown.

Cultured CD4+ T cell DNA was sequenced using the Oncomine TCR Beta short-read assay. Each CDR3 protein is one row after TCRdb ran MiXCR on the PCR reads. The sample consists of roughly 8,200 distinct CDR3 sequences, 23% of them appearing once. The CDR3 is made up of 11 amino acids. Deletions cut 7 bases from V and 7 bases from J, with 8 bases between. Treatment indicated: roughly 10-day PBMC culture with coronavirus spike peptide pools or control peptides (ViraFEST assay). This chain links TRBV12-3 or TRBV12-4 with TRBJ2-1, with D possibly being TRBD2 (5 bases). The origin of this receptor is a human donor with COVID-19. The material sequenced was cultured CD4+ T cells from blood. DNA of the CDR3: TGTGCCAGCACCATAGCGAATGAGCAGTTCTTC. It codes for CASTIANEQFF.